The 10 T cell receptor beta chains below come from one sample, sequenced in a study of beta chain features in type 1 diabetes. Every bit of the isolated RNA underwent reverse transcription, so sequencing read expressed TCRB transcripts. TCRdb's copy holds only in-frame clones and misses some; the assay was immunoSEQ multiplex PCR. The sample includes 300,000 to 350,000 clones, 13% of them seen just once. What these receptors recognize is not known. Whole-study findings and limits: Type 1 diabetes patients had moderately but significantly shorter TCRB CDR3s in all four CD4+ subsets.

The specimen sequenced was naive CD4+ T cells from blood. Every receptor here comes from a woman aged 18 to 35 with type 1 diabetes.

This rearrangement joins TRBV27 to TRBJ1-1; no clear D. CDR1 MNHEY and CDR2 SMNVEV come from the germline V gene (reference sequence). Trimming took off 7 bases at V and 1 base at J, with 16 bases between the two ends. There are 15 residues in the CDR3. This chain's CDR3 is CASTMTFLENTEAFF. The CDR3 DNA reads TGTGCCAGCACCATGACATTCCTCGAGAACACTGAAGCTTTCTTT.

The chain combines TRBV7-3 with TRBJ2-1, with TRBD2 matching over 7 bases. Germline-derived CDR1 and CDR2 are SGHTA and FQGTGA. The CDR3 length is 13 residues. V trimming: 2 bases; J trimming: 9 bases; junction bases outside the gene matches: 4. CDR3 coding DNA: TGTGCCAGCAGCTTACTTACGGGGGGTGAGCAGTTCTTC. Its protein product is CASSLLTGGEQFF.

This chain connects TRBV5-1 to TRBJ2-1; TRBD1 matches 9 bases. Germline V lookup: CDR1 SGHRS, CDR2 YFSETQ. Trimming removed 3 bases from V and 5 bases from J; junction bases left unmatched: 6. The CDR3 has 15 residues. CDR3 sequence reads: CASSSGTGSHNEQFF. The DNA of the CDR3 is TGCGCCAGCAGCTCAGGGACAGGGTCACACAATGAGCAGTTCTTC.

This clone was seen more than once but under ten times. The chain couples TRBV15 to TRBJ2-5; no definite D call. Germline CDR1 reads LNHNV; CDR2 reads YYDKDF (reference sequence). V lost 2 bases and J 5 bases, leaving 9 bases between the germline ends. The CDR3 spans 13 residues. Written as DNA, the CDR3 is TGTGCCACCAGCAGACTTGTTTCTGAGACCCAGTACTTC. Protein: CATSRLVSETQYF.

This clone was found a few times. This chain joins TRBV6-5 and TRBJ2-5, with D perhaps matching TRBD1 (7 bases). The germline V gene has CDR1 MNHEY and CDR2 SVGAGI. The CDR3 sequence is 14 residues long. V was trimmed by 8 bases and J by 5 bases, leaving 18 bases between them. CDR3 protein: CASRSPGGMETQYF. The CDR3 region has the DNA TGTGCCAGCCGAAGTCCAGGGGGGATGGAGACCCAGTACTTC.

The rearrangement uses TRBV9 and TRBJ2-1; 8 nucleotides align to TRBD2. This CDR3 is 13 amino acids long. Germline lookup yields CDR1 SGDLS and CDR2 YYNGEE. V lost 0 bases and J lost 9; bases outside the gene matches: 2. CDR3 nucleotide sequence: TGTGCCAGCAGCGTAGTGAGCGGGAGTGAGCAGTTCTTC. This sequence encodes CASSVVSGSEQFF.

This rearrangement joins TRBV28 to TRBJ1-1; D unclear. Trimming shortened V by 4 bases and J by 0 bases, and 12 bases separated the two germline ends. The CDR3 has 15 amino acids. Germline assignment: CDR1 MDHEN and CDR2 SYDVKM. CDR3 sequence: CASSSRFILNTEAFF. In DNA form, the CDR3 reads TGTGCCAGCAGTTCACGGTTCATCCTGAACACTGAAGCTTTCTTT. The variable domain in full, with the rest retrieved from reference TRBV28 and TRBJ1-1, is DVKVTQSSRYLVKRTGEKVFLECVQDMDHENMFWYRQDPGLGLRLIYFSYDVKMKEKGDIPEGYSVSREKKERFSLILESASTNQTSMYLCASSSRFILNTEAFFGQGTRLTVV.

This clone was observed a handful of times. The rearrangement links TRBV25-1 to TRBJ2-2; 10 bases match TRBD2. The CDR3 is 16 residues long. Losses at the gene ends were 4 bases for V and 5 bases for J; bases not matched to a gene: 7. Germline CDR1 MGHDK, CDR2 SYGVNS. The CDR3 loop reads CASSAAAGGETGELFF. The CDR3 nucleotides are TGTGCCAGCAGTGCAGCAGCGGGAGGGGAGACCGGGGAGCTGTTTTTT.

The chain is built from TRBV2 and TRBJ2-2; 9 bases align to TRBD1. The CDR3 contains 15 residues. J was trimmed by 4 bases and V by 6 bases; bases with no gene match: 6. Germline loops: CDR1 SNHLY, CDR2 FYNNEI. CDR3 protein: CASREGTGSTGELFF. The CDR3 DNA sequence: TGTGCCAGCAGAGAGGGGACAGGGAGCACCGGGGAGCTGTTTTTT.

The V call is TRBV18, the J call TRBJ2-3; tentatively, D is TRBD2 (5 bases). Germline CDR1 is KGHSH and CDR2 is LQKENI. CDR3 length: 16 amino acids. V dropped 3 bases and J dropped 1 base, with 14 bases sitting between them. In DNA form, the CDR3 reads TGTGCCAGCTCACCTGTCGTCGGGGTGGGCACAGATACGCAGTATTTT. This encodes CASSPVVGVGTDTQYF.